This is a list of T cell receptor beta chains from one sample in a study of cytomegalovirus exposure and HLA in healthy donors. The method was immunoSEQ multiplex PCR; TCRdb's version includes in-frame clones alone and lacks a portion of them. Found here are about 130,000 clones, about three quarters of them singletons; the top ten hold approximately 0.97%. The sequenced sample consisted of PBMCs. These TCRs come from a human donor in good health. The CDR3 runs from the conserved cysteine through the conserved F or W. D genes are given only for firm matches. The size entry is marked missing in some rows and otherwise reads once, few, many or a size class.

>TRBJ2-1|.|TRBV19|TRBD2
TGTGCCAGTAGTATAGATGGTAGCGGGGGGTCATACAATGAGCAGTTCTTC
CASSIDGSGGSYNEQFF
>TRBJ1-4|once|TRBV18|.
TGTGCCAGCTCACAATTACAGGGTTATGAAAAACTGTTTTTT
CASSQLQGYEKLFF
>TRBJ2-2|.|TRBV4-1|TRBD1
TGCGCCAGCAGCCAAGATATGTCACAGGGGGGATTAGGGGAGCTGTTTTTT
CASSQDMSQGGLGELFF
>TRBJ2-7|.|TRBV28|TRBD2
TGTGCCAGCATACCTCGACTAGCGGGGGTCGGAGAGCAGTACTTC
CASIPRLAGVGEQYF
>TRBJ1-3|few|TRBV5-1|.
TGCGCCAGCAGCTTGGGACGGAGCTCTGGAAACACCATATATTTT
CASSLGRSSGNTIYF
>TRBJ2-7|.|TRBV27|TRBD1
TGTGCCAGCAGTCCGGACAGGGCGCGCTACGAGCAGTACTTC
CASSPDRARYEQYF
>TRBJ2-1|few|TRBV7-9|.
TGTGCCAGCGCGACATTCACCACAAATGAGCAGTTCTTC
CASATFTTNEQFF
>TRBJ2-7|.|TRBV11-2|.
TGTGCCACCTCCCGACATACTTACGAGCAGTACTTC
CATSRHTYEQYF
>TRBJ1-1|.|TRBV7-9|.
TGTGCCAGCAGCCATATCCCGGGGGACCCTGGTGAAGCTTTCTTT
CASSHIPGDPGEAFF
>TRBJ2-3|.|TRBV7-8|TRBD1
TGTGCCAGCAGCTGGATACCGGGACAGGGAGAAGATACGCAGTATTTT
CASSWIPGQGEDTQYF
>TRBJ2-5|.|TRBV7-9|TRBD2
TGTTCCAGCAGCCCTAGTGTGACTAGCGGCCAAGAGACCCAGTACTTC
CSSSPSVTSGQETQYF
>TRBJ2-3|.|TRBV10-1|.
TGCGCCAGCAGTGAGTTCGGGGAAAACACAGATACGCAGTATTTT
CASSEFGENTDTQYF
>TRBJ2-7|.|TRBV6-1|TRBD1
TGTGCCAGCATCGACAGGGGTATCGAGCAGTACTTC
CASIDRGIEQYF
>TRBJ1-5|.|TRBV6-5|.
TGTGCCAGCAGTCAACAGGGATATAGCAATCAGCCCCAGCATTTT
CASSQQGYSNQPQHF
>TRBJ1-2|.|TRBV2|TRBD1
TGTGCCACCTCCCGGGACAGGGACTATGGCTACACCTTC
CATSRDRDYGYTF
>TRBJ2-1|.|TRBV28|TRBD1
TGTGCGTCCAGGGGGCCTTACAATGAGCAGTTCTTC
CASRGPYNEQFF
>TRBJ2-2|.|TRBV6-4|.
TGTGCCAGCAGGCGACAGTCAGCCTTGGGGGAGCTGTTTTTT
CASRRQSALGELFF
>TRBJ1-5|.|TRBV6-5|TRBD1
TGTGCCAGCAGACCCCGACAGGGCGATCAGCCCCAGCATTTT
CASRPRQGDQPQHF
>TRBJ2-2|.|TRBV29-1|TRBD2
TGCAGCGTTGGGCTCGCGGGAGACACCGGGGAGCTGTTTTTT
CSVGLAGDTGELFF
>TRBJ1-6|.|TRBV7-9|TRBD1
TGTGCCAGCAGCTCGTGGGGACAGGGAAATTCACCCCTCCACTTT
CASSSWGQGNSPLHF
>TRBJ1-1|.|TRBV11-1|.
TGTGCCAGCAGCCAAATATTCGACAGCCCGGAAGCTTTCTTT
CASSQIFDSPEAFF
>TRBJ1-5|.|TRBV6-1|.
TGTGCCAGCAGTGGCGGACAAATTAGCAATCAGCCCCAGCATTTT
CASSGGQISNQPQHF
>TRBJ1-2|once|TRBV9|.
TGTGCCAGCAGCGTAGAAAGAGGAGGCACCTTATATGGCTACACCTTC
CASSVERGGTLYGYTF
>TRBJ2-1|once|TRBV9|TRBD2
TGTGCCAGCAGTCAAGGACTAGCGGGGGCCCGACGTGAGCAGTTCTTC
CASSQGLAGARREQFF
>TRBJ2-1|.|TRBV13|.
TGTGCCAGCAGCTTAGTCTCGCGGGATGATGAGCAGTTCTTC
CASSLVSRDDEQFF
>TRBJ1-3|.|TRBV7-2|.
TGTGCCAGCCGTTTAGACGGTTCCGACTCTGGAAACACCATATATTTT
CASRLDGSDSGNTIYF
>TRBJ1-1|.|TRBV27|TRBD1
TGTGCCAGCTTACAGTGGGGACAGGGCCACACTGAAGCTTTCTTT
CASLQWGQGHTEAFF
>TRBJ2-7|.|TRBV9|TRBD2
TGTGCCAGCAGTCGAGCCGGACTAGCGTACGAGCAGTACTTC
CASSRAGLAYEQYF
>TRBJ2-1|.|TRBV10-3|TRBD2
TGTGCCATCAGTGGGGGGGAGGGGAATGAGCAGTTCTTC
CAISGGEGNEQFF
>TRBJ2-7|few|TRBV10-3|.
TGTGCCATCAGTGGTGGGGGCGCTGCCACCTACGAGCAGTACTTC
CAISGGGAATYEQYF
>TRBJ1-1|.|TRBV5-1|TRBD1
TGCGCCAGCAGCCCCTCCTCTGGAACCGGGACAGTGGTGTCGGCTTTCTTT
CASSPSSGTGTVVSAFF
>TRBJ1-4|once|TRBV7-9|TRBD1
TGTTCCAGCAGCATCTTCAGACAGGGGCTGGGGGAAAAACTGTTTTTT
CSSSIFRQGLGEKLFF
>TRBJ2-2|.|TRBV5-1|.
TGCGCCAGCAGCTCCTACAGGGTGGTCGGGGAGCTGTTTTTT
CASSSYRVVGELFF
>TRBJ2-1|.|TRBV28|TRBD2
TGTGCCAGCAGTTTAAGTGGCGGGGGGGCCGCCGAGCAGTTCTTC
CASSLSGGGAAEQFF
>TRBJ1-1|.|TRBV11-3|TRBD1
TGTGCCAGCAGCTCAGCGGCGACAGGGGAGGACACTGAAGCTTTCTTT
CASSSAATGEDTEAFF
>TRBJ1-5|.|TRBV19|TRBD1
TGTGCCAGTAGTATAGAGGCCCCAGGGGGCGAAAGCAATCAGCCCCAGCATTTT
CASSIEAPGGESNQPQHF
>TRBJ1-1|.|TRBV5-8|.
TGTGCCAGCAGCTTGGGGGAGGGACGCGTCGACACTGAAGCTTTCTTT
CASSLGEGRVDTEAFF
>TRBJ2-7|few|TRBV7-6|.
TGTGCCAGCAGCTCACCTGGACTCATTGGCCACGAGCAGTACTTC
CASSSPGLIGHEQYF
>TRBJ1-1|few|TRBV10-3|.
TGTGCCATCCGAGAGGGGACATTCCCGAACACTGAAGCTTTCTTT
CAIREGTFPNTEAFF
>TRBJ2-1|.|TRBV13|TRBD1
TGTGCCAGCAGCTTAGCCGGACAGGGAGGTATCGGATGGGTTCCCTACAATGAGCAGTTCTTC
CASSLAGQGGIGWVPYNEQFF
>TRBJ1-1|.|TRBV28|.
TGTGCCAGCAGTTTAGGGGGACACATGAACACTGAAGCTTTCTTT
CASSLGGHMNTEAFF
>TRBJ2-2|.|TRBV7-6|.
TGTGCCAGCAGCACTTTTTGGAGGGGCGCCACCGGGGAGCTGTTTTTT
CASSTFWRGATGELFF
>TRBJ1-4|.|TRBV7-9|.
TGTGCCAGCAGCTTCGACACTGAAAAACTGTTTTTT
CASSFDTEKLFF
>TRBJ2-3|.|TRBV5-1|TRBD2
TGCGCCAGCAGCTTGGGCGGGAGCTTAACAGATACGCAGTATTTT
CASSLGGSLTDTQYF
>TRBJ1-1|.|TRBV5-6|.
TGTGCCAGCAGTTTTCCTTCCAACACTGAAGCTTTCTTT
CASSFPSNTEAFF
>TRBJ2-1|.|TRBV15|TRBD2
TGTGCCACCAGCACCCCCCTAGGTAGCGGGGGGGCCGCCTACAATGAGCAGTTCTTC
CATSTPLGSGGAAYNEQFF
>TRBJ2-1|.|TRBV5-6|TRBD2
TGTGCCAGCAGCTTGGGGGGGACTAGCGAAATATCATATGAGCAGTTCTTC
CASSLGGTSEISYEQFF
>TRBJ2-3|.|TRBV2|.
TGTGCCAGCAGTGGGACTGGAGAGAGAGATACGCAGTATTTT
CASSGTGERDTQYF
>TRBJ1-6|.|TRBV27|.
TGTGCCAGCAGTTTTATACGGTTACAGGGATTTTCACCCCTCCACTTT
CASSFIRLQGFSPLHF
>TRBJ1-5|once|TRBV30|.
TGTGCCTGGATAGCCGGCTATGGCAATCAGCCCCAGCATTTT
CAWIAGYGNQPQHF
>TRBJ1-2|.|TRBV28|.
TGTGCCAGCAGAACGACAGTCAATAATCGTGACTATGGCTACACCTTC
CASRTTVNNRDYGYTF
>TRBJ1-1|.|TRBV5-1|TRBD1
TGCGCCAGCAGCTTGGCCGGACAGGGGAACACTGAAGCTTTCTTT
CASSLAGQGNTEAFF